The text below deals with one T cell receptor beta chain. This record belongs to a study of blood T cell repertoires in COVID-19. The wider study: Samples came from the United States, Italy and Spain, spanning acute and convalescent COVID-19. T cells, B-cell-depleted T cells, or PBMCs supplied cDNA or gDNA.

Study processing details: By means of reference gene primer amplification, nucleated cell counts were estimated. Clones were sequenced by immunoSEQ multiplex PCR, and TCRdb holds only the in-frame ones, with some missing. The DNA gave D and trimming, while V, J and clone size come from that table. The sample comprises 310,000 or so clones, around 82% of which are singletons, and about 1.2% rests with the top ten. The sequence came from a woman aged 45-60 years with acute or convalescent COVID-19. Sequencing used peripheral blood.

In nucleotides, the CDR3 is TGTGCCAGCAGTTATAACAGGGGGACCGGGGAGCTGTTTTTT. This encodes CASSYNRGTGELFF. The chain recombines TRBV6-2 or TRBV6-3 with TRBJ2-2; 8 nucleotides agree with TRBD1. V gave up 3 bases and J gave up 5 bases; unmatched junction bases: 2. Germline values: CDR1 MNHEY, CDR2 SVGEGT. The CDR3 has 14 residues.